This TCR beta chain was captured in a study of T cells expressing NK-cell markers. Study at large: Each TCR beta repertoire originated in sorted T cells that were CD3+CD56+NKG2C+, CD3+CD56+NKG2C- or CD3+CD56-NKG2C+. Within the sequenced cohort of eight donors, seven exhibited HCMV seropositivity and one was seronegative.

With the 5' RACE reads reprocessed, TCRdb shows one record per CDR3 protein and no DNA. The listing records about 450,000 distinct CDR3 sequences. Study-level points and caveats: The dominant NKG2C+ clonotypes represented 1.0-7.0% of CD8+ T cells in six donors.

The CDR3 runs to 11 residues. The germline CDR1 and CDR2 sequences are DFQATT and SNEGSKA (reference sequence). Details on this clonotype: The antigen remains unidentified.

Sequenced sample: blood T cells: a sorted CD56 or NKG2C T cell subset, CD4+ or CD8+ T cells, or bulk PBMC T cells (not recorded which). The V gene is TRBV20-1, the J gene TRBJ1-2; TCRdb's assignment of TRBD1 cannot be checked, as there is no DNA. This sequence originates from a woman aged 18 to 75 in good health. CDR3 amino acids: CSASQVDGYTF.